This T cell receptor beta chain is drawn from a study of siplizumab effects on memory and regulatory T cells (dated by TCRdb to about 2019). With regard to the full study: The effect of the anti-CD2 antibody siplizumab on alloreactive T-cell subsets was examined in allogeneic mixed lymphocyte reactions constructed from human PBMCs.

Sorted unstimulated T cells and proliferating T cells recovered from mixed lymphocyte reactions were subjected to TCRbeta CDR3 sequencing. Fresh whole blood from ten to eleven HLA-typed healthy donors served as the source for isolating PBMCs. CDR1 is given as KGHSH and CDR2 as LQKENI, both from the germline V gene. Spanning cysteine to phenylalanine, the CDR3 consists of 15 amino acids. Just CDR3 DNA is preserved here, 45 bases in frame from base 1. V and J lose 6 bases and 2 bases, and a span of 16 bases separates them. Library method: the immunoSEQ multiplex PCR assay. Approximately 10^5 TCR templates per sample were assayed on the deep sequencing platform. Genomic DNA extracted from sorted T cells was used for TCRbeta CDR3 sequencing. The original pipeline was this. Clonal analysis of TCRbeta CDR3 data was done in the R programming language. Alloreactive CD4+ and CD8+ clones were defined by comparing unstimulated samples with post-reaction CFSE-low samples. Alloreactive CD4+ clones were assigned to regulatory or non-regulatory origin by matching sequences to sorted unstimulated Treg and non-Treg repertoires. The clones in this table, taken by TCRdb from immuneACCESS, are in-frame only. Not every clone is retained; where verified, under half of the shortfall comes from an unresolved V gene, and the cause of the rest is unknown. The DNA gave D and trimming, while V, J and clone size come from that table. The sample table holds some 100,000 clones, of which roughly 93% were seen once. The ten largest clones take up around 6.5% of the sample.

A note on this clone: What antigen it recognizes has not been identified. Qualities for individual bases were not recorded, and no much larger clone is one base off.

Summary of the overall study and its limitations: The suppressive function of proliferating Tregs from siplizumab cultures was not functionally confirmed. Unstimulated naive T cells appeared more diverse than memory T cells, and naive cells seemed to contribute substantially to the alloresponse. Because sequences at frequencies below about 10^-5 were poorly captured, only a minor fraction of alloreactive clones could be mapped back to unstimulated subsets. Among mappable alloreactive CD4+ clones, an average Treg-derived fraction of less than 70% was observed with siplizumab, compared with approximately 30% in control reactions. Roughly 75-97% of proliferating CD4+ or CD8+ clones could not be assigned a naive or memory phenotype. Siplizumab significantly reduced the cumulative frequency of alloreactive sequences traceable to unstimulated CD4+ memory T cells.

Specimen: CD8+ T cells sorted from blood. The receptor's source is a human donor in good health. Recombination linked TRBV18 to TRBJ2-5, with the D gene not clear enough to name. The CDR3 reads as follows: CASSHRVDRQETQYF. The nucleotide sequence reads TGTGCCAGCTCCCACCGTGTTGACCGACAAGAGACCCAGTACTTC.